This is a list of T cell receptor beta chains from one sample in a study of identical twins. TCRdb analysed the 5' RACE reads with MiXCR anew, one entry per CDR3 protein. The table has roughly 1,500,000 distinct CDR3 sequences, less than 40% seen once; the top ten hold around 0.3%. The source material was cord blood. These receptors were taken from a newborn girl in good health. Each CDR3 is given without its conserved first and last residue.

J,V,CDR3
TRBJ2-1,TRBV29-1,SVEGRRVAEQF
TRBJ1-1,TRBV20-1,SALRGSDTEAF
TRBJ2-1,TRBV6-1,ASRAGTLGSYNEQF
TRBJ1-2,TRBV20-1,SARDPNPKGGRINGYT
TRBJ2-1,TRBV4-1,ASSDLAGASNEQF
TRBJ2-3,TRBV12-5,ASGLGDSPDTQY
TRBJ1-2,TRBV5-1,ASSLKGAPGYT
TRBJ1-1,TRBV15,ATSRTGFTEAF
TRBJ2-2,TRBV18,ASSPKIDSNTGELF
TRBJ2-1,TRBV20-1,SAARPGTDEQF
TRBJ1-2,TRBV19,ASRTGPSSNYGYT
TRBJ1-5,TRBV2,ASRGQPGNQPQH
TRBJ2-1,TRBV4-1,ASSQGGQATSSYNEQF
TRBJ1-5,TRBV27,ASSLPGLSNQPQH
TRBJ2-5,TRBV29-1,SVDRRDRGETQY
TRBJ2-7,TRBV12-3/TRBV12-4,ASSFLAGGLSYEQY
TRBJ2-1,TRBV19,ASTDGYLGQF
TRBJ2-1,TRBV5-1,ASSGAGGNEQF
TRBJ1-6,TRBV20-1,SARSPRGLGNSPLH
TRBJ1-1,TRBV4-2,ASSPKKRDTEAF
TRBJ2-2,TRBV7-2,ASRATSGVNTGELF
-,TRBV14,ASSQLRGRRETQY
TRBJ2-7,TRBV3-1,ASSQNMLFYEQY
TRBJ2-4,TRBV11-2,ASSLPRDRALEQY
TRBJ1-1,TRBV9,ASSHPRSEAF
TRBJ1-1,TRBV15,ATHLLTGSTEAF
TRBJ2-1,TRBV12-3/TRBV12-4,ASGRSGSFDEQF
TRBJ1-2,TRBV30,ASLGPDYGYT
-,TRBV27,ASRTGRHEQY
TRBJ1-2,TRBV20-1,SARDLDRGSYGYT
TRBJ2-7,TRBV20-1,SARGTGSYEQY
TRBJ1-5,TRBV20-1,SARQFSNQPQH
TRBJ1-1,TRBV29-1,SVEEGGTEAF
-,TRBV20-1,SASSPSGGGKTQY
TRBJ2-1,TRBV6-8,ASSYLREDKEYNEQF
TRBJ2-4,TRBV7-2,ASSLDRLRGPKNIQY
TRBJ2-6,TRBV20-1,SANRGGSGANVLT
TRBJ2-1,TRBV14,ASSQHRGAGYNEQF
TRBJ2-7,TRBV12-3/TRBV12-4,ASTKGQAYEQY
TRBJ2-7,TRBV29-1,SVAGLAERSSYEQY
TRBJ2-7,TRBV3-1,ASSQRFRDEQY
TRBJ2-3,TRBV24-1,ATSDGGAPDTQY
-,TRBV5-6,ASSLRPGTNYEQY
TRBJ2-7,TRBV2,ASSDPIYEQY
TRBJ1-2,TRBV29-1,SVDTFYGYT
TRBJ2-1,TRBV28,ASSGSLDEQF
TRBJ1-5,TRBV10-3,AISESVQGNQPQH
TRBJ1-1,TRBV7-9,ASSLTSFITEAF
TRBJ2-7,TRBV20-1,SASKRDYEQY
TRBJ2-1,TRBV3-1,ASSPRRAGGFGNEQF
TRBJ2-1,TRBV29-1,SVNRGPYNEQF